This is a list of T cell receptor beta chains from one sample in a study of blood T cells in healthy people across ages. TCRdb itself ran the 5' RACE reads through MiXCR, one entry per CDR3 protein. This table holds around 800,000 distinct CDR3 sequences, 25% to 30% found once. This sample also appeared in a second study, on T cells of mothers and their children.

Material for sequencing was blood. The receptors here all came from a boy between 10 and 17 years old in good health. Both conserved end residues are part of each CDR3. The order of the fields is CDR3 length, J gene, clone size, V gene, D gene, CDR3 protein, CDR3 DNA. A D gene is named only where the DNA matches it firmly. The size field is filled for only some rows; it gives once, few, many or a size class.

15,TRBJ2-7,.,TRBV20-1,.,CSARDWGEPTYEQYF,TGCAGTGCTAGAGATTGGGGGGAGCCCACCTACGAGCAGTACTTC
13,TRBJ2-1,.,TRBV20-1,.,CSASRLLRAEQFF,TGCAGTGCTAGCAGACTCCTTCGGGCTGAGCAGTTCTTC
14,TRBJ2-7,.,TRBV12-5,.,CASGLDSDSYEQYF,TGTGCTAGTGGTCTCGACAGTGACAGTTACGAGCAGTACTTC
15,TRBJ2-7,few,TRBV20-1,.,CSARVPASGSYEQYF,TGCAGTGCTAGAGTCCCTGCGAGCGGCTCCTACGAGCAGTACTTC
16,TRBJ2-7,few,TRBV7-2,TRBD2,CASSLGRQRGSYEQYF,TGTGCCAGCAGCTTAGGGCGCCAGCGGGGCTCCTACGAGCAGTACTTC
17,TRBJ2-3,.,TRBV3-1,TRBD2,CASSQDSRLAGPDTQYF,TGTGCCAGCAGCCAAGACTCAAGACTAGCGGGGCCAGATACGCAGTATTTT
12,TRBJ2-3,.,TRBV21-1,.,CASSKWGNTQYF,TGTGCCAGCAGCAAATGGGGTAACACGCAGTATTTT
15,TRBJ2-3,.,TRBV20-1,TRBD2,CSAGFGGGNTDTQYF,TGCAGTGCTGGGTTTGGCGGGGGAAACACAGATACGCAGTATTTT
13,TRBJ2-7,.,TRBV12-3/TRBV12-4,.,CASNEDIASEQYF,TGTGCCAGCAACGAAGACATAGCGTCAGAGCAGTACTTC
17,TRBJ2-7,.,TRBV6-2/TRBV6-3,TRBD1,CASSYADPGQASYEQYF,TGTGCCAGCAGTTACGCAGACCCGGGACAGGCGTCCTACGAGCAGTACTTC
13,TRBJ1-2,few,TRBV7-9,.,CASSLGPGSGYTF,TGTGCCAGCAGCTTAGGTCCAGGGAGTGGCTACACCTTC
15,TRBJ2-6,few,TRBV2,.,CASSARRPGANVLTF,TGTGCCAGCAGTGCCAGACGCCCTGGGGCCAACGTCCTGACTTTC
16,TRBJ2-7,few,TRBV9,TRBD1,CASSPGQGINTYEQYF,TGTGCCAGCAGCCCAGGACAGGGGATCAACACCTACGAGCAGTACTTC
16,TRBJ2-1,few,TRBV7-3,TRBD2,CASSLTSGGAVDEQFF,TGTGCCAGCAGCTTAACTAGCGGGGGGGCCGTCGATGAGCAGTTCTTC
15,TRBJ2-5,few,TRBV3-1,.,CASSQVRGFWETQYF,TGTGCCAGCAGCCAAGTCCGGGGATTCTGGGAGACCCAGTACTTC
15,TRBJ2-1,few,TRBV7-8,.,CASSLGGTSYNEQFF,TGTGCCAGCAGCTTAGGAGGAACATCCTACAATGAGCAGTTCTTC
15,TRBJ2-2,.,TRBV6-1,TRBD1,CASARQGANTGELFF,TGTGCCAGCGCTCGACAGGGGGCGAACACCGGGGAGCTGTTTTTT
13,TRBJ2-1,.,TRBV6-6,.,CASRESIYNEQFF,TGTGCCAGCAGAGAAAGTATCTACAATGAGCAGTTCTTC
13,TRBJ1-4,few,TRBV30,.,CASTRDREEKLFF,TGTGCCTCGACCCGGGACCGGGAAGAAAAACTGTTTTTT
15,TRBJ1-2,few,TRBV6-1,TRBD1,CASSDYPGQEFSYTF,TGTGCCAGCAGTGACTACCCGGGACAGGAATTCAGCTACACCTTC
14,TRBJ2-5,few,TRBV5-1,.,CASSLENRMETQYF,TGCGCCAGCAGCTTGGAAAACAGGATGGAGACCCAGTACTTC
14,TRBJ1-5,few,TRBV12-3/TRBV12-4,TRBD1,CASTPTGGNQPQHF,TGTGCCAGCACTCCGACAGGGGGCAATCAGCCCCAGCATTTT
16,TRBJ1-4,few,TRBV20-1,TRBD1,CSASGNTGGLNEKLFF,TGCAGTGCTAGCGGGAATACAGGGGGCCTGAATGAAAAACTGTTTTTT
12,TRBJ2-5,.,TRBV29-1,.,CSVESFRETQYF,TGCAGCGTTGAATCCTTCAGGGAGACCCAGTACTTC
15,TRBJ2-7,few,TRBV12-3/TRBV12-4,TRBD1,CASSLARDRGDEQYF,TGTGCCAGCAGTTTAGCTCGGGACAGGGGGGACGAGCAGTACTTC
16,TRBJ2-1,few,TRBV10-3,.,CAISESHTGLDGEQFF,TGTGCCATCAGTGAGTCGCACACCGGACTCGACGGTGAGCAGTTCTTC
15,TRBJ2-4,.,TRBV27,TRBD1,CASSFADRVWDIQYF,TGTGCCAGCAGTTTCGCGGACAGGGTCTGGGACATTCAGTACTTC
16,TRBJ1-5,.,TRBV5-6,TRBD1,CASRAGTGHSNQPQHF,TGTGCCAGCAGGGCCGGGACAGGGCATAGCAATCAGCCCCAGCATTTT
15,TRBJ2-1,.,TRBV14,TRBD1,CASSLGGQGFNEQFF,TGTGCCAGCAGCCTTGGGGGACAGGGTTTCAATGAGCAGTTCTTC
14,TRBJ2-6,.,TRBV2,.,CASSAAAGANVLTF,TGTGCCAGCAGCGCAGCGGCAGGGGCCAACGTCCTGACTTTC
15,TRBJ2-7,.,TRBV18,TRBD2,CASSSGRDVYYEQYF,TGTGCCAGCTCATCCGGGAGGGACGTATACTACGAGCAGTACTTC
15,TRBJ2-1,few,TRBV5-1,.,CASSLNGHSTNEQFF,TGCGCCAGCAGCTTGAACGGTCATAGCACAAATGAGCAGTTCTTC
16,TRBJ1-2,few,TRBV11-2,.,CASSSPLQGTGNGYTF,TGTGCCAGCAGCTCCCCCCTACAAGGGACCGGCAATGGCTACACCTTC
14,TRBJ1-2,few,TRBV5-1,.,CASSLVIGHYGYTF,TGCGCCAGCAGCTTGGTCATAGGCCACTATGGCTACACCTTC
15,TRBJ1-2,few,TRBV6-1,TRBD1,CASSSTGAGGYGYTF,TGTGCCAGCAGTAGTACAGGGGCCGGTGGGTATGGCTACACCTTC
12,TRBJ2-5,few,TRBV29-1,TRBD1,CSVTGSSGTQYF,TGCAGCGTGACAGGGTCGTCTGGGACCCAGTACTTC
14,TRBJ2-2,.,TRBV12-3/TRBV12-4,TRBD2,CTSSLAGNTGELFF,TGTACCAGCAGTTTAGCGGGGAACACCGGGGAGCTGTTTTTT
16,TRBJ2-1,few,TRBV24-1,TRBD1,CATSDPRTGSYNEQFF,TGTGCCACCAGTGATCCCAGGACAGGATCCTACAATGAGCAGTTCTTC
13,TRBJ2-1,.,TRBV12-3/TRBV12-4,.,CASRYLGGDPQFF,TGTGCCAGCAGGTACTTAGGAGGGGACCCGCAGTTCTTC
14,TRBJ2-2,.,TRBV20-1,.,CSARDASSGGELFF,TGCAGTGCTAGAGATGCCTCGAGTGGCGGGGAGCTGTTTTTT
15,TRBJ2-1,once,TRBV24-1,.,CATSDLRGAGDEQFF,TGTGCCACCAGTGATTTAAGGGGGGCAGGGGATGAGCAGTTCTTC
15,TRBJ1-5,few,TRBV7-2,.,CASSAWGASNQPQHF,TGTGCCAGCAGCGCCTGGGGGGCCAGCAATCAGCCCCAGCATTTT
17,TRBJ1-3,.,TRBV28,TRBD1,CASSLLYRDSSGNTIYF,TGTGCCAGCAGTTTACTCTACCGGGACAGCTCTGGAAACACCATATATTTT
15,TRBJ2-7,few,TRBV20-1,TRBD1,CSAREGGTGYYQQYF,TGCAGTGCTAGAGAAGGGGGGACAGGATACTACCAGCAGTACTTC
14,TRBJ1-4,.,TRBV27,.,CASSFVGEGEKLFF,TGTGCCAGCAGTTTTGTCGGGGAGGGTGAAAAACTGTTTTTT
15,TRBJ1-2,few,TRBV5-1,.,CASSLDLGTNYGYTF,TGCGCCAGCAGCTTGGATTTGGGAACTAACTATGGCTACACCTTC